This TCR beta chain is drawn from a study of early T cells in non-severe SARS-CoV-2 infection. Study results and limitations: Matching results from VDJdb favored anti-spike CD8 responses, leaving private and CD4 specificities undetected.

With 2 bases removed from V and 2 bases from J, the gap between germline ends came to 11 bases. Germline V lookup: CDR1 KGHSH, CDR2 LQKENI. The CDR3 spans 15 residues. This clonotype was recorded many times. No antigen is known for it. The protocol attached unique molecular identifiers to individual cDNA molecules. MiXCR, run by TCRdb on the 5' RACE reads, gives a single entry per CDR3 protein. This sample has about 69,000 distinct CDR3 sequences, with roughly 10% found just once. The V and J genes are TRBV18 and TRBJ2-3, with D unresolved. This receptor was taken from an adult who was a healthcare worker with PCR-confirmed SARS-CoV-2 infection or an uninfected control (not recorded which). The starting material was whole blood, obtained at baseline. CDR3 DNA: TGTGCCAGCTCACCAGATCGGTCAGCCACAGATACGCAGTATTTT. This sequence encodes CASSPDRSATDTQYF.